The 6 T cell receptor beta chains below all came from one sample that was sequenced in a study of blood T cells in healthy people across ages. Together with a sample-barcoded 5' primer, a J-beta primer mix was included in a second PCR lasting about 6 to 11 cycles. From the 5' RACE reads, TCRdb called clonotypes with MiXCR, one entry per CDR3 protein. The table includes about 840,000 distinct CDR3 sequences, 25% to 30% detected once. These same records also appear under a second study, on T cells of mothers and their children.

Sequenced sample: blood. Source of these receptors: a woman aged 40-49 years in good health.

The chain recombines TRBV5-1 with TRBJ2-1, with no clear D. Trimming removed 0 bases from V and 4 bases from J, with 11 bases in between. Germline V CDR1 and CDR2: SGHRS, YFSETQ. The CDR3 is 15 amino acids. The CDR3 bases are TGCGCCAGCAGCTTGGAGTCAAGGAAATACAATGAGCAGTTCTTC. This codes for CASSLESRKYNEQFF.

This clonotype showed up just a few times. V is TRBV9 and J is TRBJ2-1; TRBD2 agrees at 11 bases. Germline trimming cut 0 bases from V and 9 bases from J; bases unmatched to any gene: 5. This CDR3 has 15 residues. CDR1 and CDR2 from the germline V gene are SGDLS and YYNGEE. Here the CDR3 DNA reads TGTGCCAGCAGCGTAGGGGCTAGCGGGGGGTTTGAGCAGTTCTTC. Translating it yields CASSVGASGGFEQFF. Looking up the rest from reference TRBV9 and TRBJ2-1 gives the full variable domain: DSGVTQTPKHLITATGQRVTLRCSPRSGDLSVYWYQQSLDQGLQFLIQYYNGEERAKGNILERFSAQQFPDLHSELNLSSLELGDSALYFCASSVGASGGFEQFFGPGTRLTVL.

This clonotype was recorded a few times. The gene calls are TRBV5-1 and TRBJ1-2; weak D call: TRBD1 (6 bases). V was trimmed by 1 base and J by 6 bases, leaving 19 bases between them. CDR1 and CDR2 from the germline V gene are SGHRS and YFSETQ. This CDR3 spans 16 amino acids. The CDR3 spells CASSLLAGAAGDGYTF. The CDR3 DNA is TGCGCCAGCAGCTTGTTAGCGGGGGCCGCAGGTGATGGCTACACCTTC.

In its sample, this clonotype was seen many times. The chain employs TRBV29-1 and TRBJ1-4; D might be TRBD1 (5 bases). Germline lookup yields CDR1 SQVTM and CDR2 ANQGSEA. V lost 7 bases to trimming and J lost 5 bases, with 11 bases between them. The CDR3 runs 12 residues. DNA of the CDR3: TGCAGCGCCCGGGACCGCAATGAAAAACTGTTTTTT. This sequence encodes CSARDRNEKLFF.

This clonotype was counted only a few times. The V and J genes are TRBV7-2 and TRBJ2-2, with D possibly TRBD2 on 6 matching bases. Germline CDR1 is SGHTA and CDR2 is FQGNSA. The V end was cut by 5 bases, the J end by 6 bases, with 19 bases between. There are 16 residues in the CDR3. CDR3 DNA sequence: TGTGCCAGCAGCCCCCCCGGCGGGGAAAGAGCCGGGGAGCTGTTTTTT. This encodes CASSPPGGERAGELFF.

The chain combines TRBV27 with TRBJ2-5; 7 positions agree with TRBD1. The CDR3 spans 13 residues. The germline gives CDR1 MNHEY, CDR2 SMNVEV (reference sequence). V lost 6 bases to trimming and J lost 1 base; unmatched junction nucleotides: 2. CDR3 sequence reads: CASRTGSQETQYF. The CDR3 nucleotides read TGTGCCAGCAGGACAGGGTCCCAAGAGACCCAGTACTTC.